This T cell receptor beta chain was obtained from a study of early T cells in non-severe SARS-CoV-2 infection. Study-wide background: Sequencing used unsorted whole-blood bulk RNA, so chains lack pairing.

This clonotype turned up a few times. Germline and junction disagree at one end, which may indicate a read error. Individually, cDNA molecules had unique molecular identifiers attached to them. TCRdb reanalysed the 5' RACE reads using MiXCR and keeps one entry per CDR3 protein. Of about 50,000 distinct CDR3 sequences listed, around a tenth were seen once; the top ten hold 15%. The sequence came from an adult who was a healthcare worker with PCR-confirmed SARS-CoV-2 infection or an uninfected control (not recorded which). Sequenced sample: whole blood.

Here the CDR3 reads CASRPVWTSGKGGF. The DNA for the CDR3 is TGTGCCAGCAGACCTGTTTGGACTAGCGGAAAAGGCGGCTTC. The chain recombines TRBV28 with TRBJ2-1, with TRBD2 identical over 10 bases. CDR3 length: 14 residues. Germline CDR1 reads MDHEN; CDR2 reads SYDVKM.